This T cell receptor (beta chain) was sequenced in a study of tissue T cells after allogeneic stem cell transplantation. Study context: Pathologist H&E review favored samples with visible lymphocytes for sequencing among multiple samples.

TCRdb's copy holds only in-frame clones and misses some; the assay was immunoSEQ multiplex PCR. The table shows about 6,800 clones, with approximately 54% occurring only once. Whole-study findings and limits: Blood and spleen captured only part of the tissue TCR repertoire.

Comments on this clone: Its specificity is not known.

Sequences were derived from duodenum tissue, sampled at autopsy. This TCR came from a female donor of 60 years or more with lung cancer.

Here the CDR3 DNA reads TGTGCCAGCAGCCCGCACAGGGGCGGCGATGAAAAACTGTTTTTT. As protein: CASSPHRGGDEKLFF. The chain uses TRBV7-9 and TRBJ1-4, with 7 bases that match TRBD1. This CDR3 is built from 15 residues. V lost 5 bases to trimming and J lost 6 bases; unmatched junction nucleotides: 9. The germline gives CDR1 SEHNR, CDR2 FQNEAQ (reference sequence).